This T cell receptor beta chain was sequenced for a study of Graves' ophthalmopathy and Graves' hyperthyroidism. With 0 bases removed from V and 2 bases from J, the gap between germline ends came to 8 bases. Germline CDR1 is SGHRS and CDR2 is YFSETQ. The CDR3 contains 14 residues. The authors amplified TCR beta CDR3 regions, and they did so from RNA transcripts for repertoire sequencing. HTBI primers were employed in first-round RT-PCR, then a second-round multiplex PCR followed. TCRdb re-called the multiplex PCR reads with MiXCR, one entry per CDR3 protein. The data contain about 370,000 distinct CDR3 sequences, about a sixth of them seen just once; the ten biggest clones take up 2.4%. This clonotype appeared many times. Its target is unknown. Study-level findings and limits: Detection in blood was also observed for most expanded thyroid clonotypes above 0.001 frequency.

This clonotype originated in an adult woman with stable Graves' hyperthyroidism. This chain links TRBV5-1 with TRBJ2-5, with D unclear. Material: peripheral blood. The CDR3 loop reads CASSLVLPQETQYF. CDR3 nucleotide sequence: TGCGCCAGCAGCTTGGTCCTACCGCAAGAGACCCAGTACTTC.